This TCR beta chain was obtained from a study of regulatory T cells in long-lasting Graves disease. Study-wide results and limits: Whereas new patients shared 800 to 1,000 public clonotypes, persistent patients shared more, at some 2,700. Newly diagnosed Graves' patients had higher TCR diversity than persistent ones.

For TCR beta, libraries came from iRepertoire HTBI primers and Arm-PCR of CDR3 regions. TCRdb reanalysed the multiplex PCR reads using MiXCR and keeps one entry per CDR3 protein. The sample carries 400,000 to 450,000 distinct CDR3 sequences, 14% to 15% recorded once. In its sample, this clonotype was seen many times. The antigen remains unidentified. Time point reported: newly diagnosed GD, antithyroid drugs for less than 3 months. PBMC RNA served as the TCR library source. Germline V CDR1 and CDR2: LGHNT, FRNRAP. Trimming removed 6 bases from V and 5 bases from J; junction bases left unmatched: 6. This CDR3 region has 17 residues. These data were also reused for a study on T cells in Graves' hyperthyroidism and ophthalmopathy. That report notes: HTBI primers were employed in a first-round RT-PCR of the TCR CDR3.

Sequences were derived from peripheral blood mononuclear cells (PBMCs), sampled at new diagnosis, from a patient treated with antithyroid drugs. This sequence joins TRBV12-5 and TRBJ2-2, with TRBD2 matching 16 bases. The source of this sequence is a woman aged 25 to 39 with Graves disease. DNA of the CDR3: TGTGCTAGTGGGGGGGGACTAGCGGGAGGGCCTACCGGGGAGCTGTTTTTT. The encoded protein is CASGGGLAGGPTGELFF. The full variable domain, in which reference TRBV12-5 and TRBJ2-2 provide the parts outside the CDR3, is DARVTQTPRHKVTEMGQEVTMRCQPILGHNTVFWYRQTMMQGLELLAYFRNRAPLDDSGMPKDRFSAEMPDATLATLKIQPSEPRDSAVYFCASGGGLAGGPTGELFFGEGSRLTVL.